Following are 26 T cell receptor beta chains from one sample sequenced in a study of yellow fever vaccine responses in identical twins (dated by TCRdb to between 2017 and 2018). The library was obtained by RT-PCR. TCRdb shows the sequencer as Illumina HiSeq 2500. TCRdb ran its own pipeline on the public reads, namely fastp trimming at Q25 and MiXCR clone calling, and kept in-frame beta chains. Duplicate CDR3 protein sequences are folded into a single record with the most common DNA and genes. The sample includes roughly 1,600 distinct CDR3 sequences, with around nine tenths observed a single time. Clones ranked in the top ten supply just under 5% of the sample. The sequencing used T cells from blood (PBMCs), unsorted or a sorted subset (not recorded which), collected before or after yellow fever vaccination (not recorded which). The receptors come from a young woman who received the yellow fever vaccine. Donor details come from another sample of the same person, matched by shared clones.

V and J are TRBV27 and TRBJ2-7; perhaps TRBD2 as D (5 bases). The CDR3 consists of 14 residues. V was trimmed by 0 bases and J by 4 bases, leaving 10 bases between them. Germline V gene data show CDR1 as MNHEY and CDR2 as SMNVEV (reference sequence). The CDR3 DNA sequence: TGTGCCAGCAGTTTATCGCGAGGCGGGTACGAGCAGTACTTC. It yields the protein CASSLSRGGYEQYF.

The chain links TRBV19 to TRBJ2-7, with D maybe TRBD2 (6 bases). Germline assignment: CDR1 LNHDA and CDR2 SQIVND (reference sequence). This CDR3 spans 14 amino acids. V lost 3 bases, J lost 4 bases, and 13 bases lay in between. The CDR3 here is CASSISGGGYEQYF. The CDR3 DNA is TGTGCCAGTAGTATTTCCGGGGGAGGATACGAGCAGTACTTC.

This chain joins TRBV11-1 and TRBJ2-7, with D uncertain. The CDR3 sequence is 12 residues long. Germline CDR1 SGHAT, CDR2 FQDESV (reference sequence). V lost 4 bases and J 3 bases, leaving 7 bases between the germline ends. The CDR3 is CASSSPVYEQYF. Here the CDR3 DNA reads TGTGCCAGCAGCTCGCCGGTCTACGAGCAGTACTTC.

The DNA of the CDR3 is TGCGCCAGCACTCGGGACAGCCCCTACGAGCAGTACTTC. This codes for CASTRDSPYEQYF. The gene calls are TRBV10-1 and TRBJ2-7, with 7 bases fitting TRBD1. This CDR3 is built from 13 residues. Germline CDR1 is WNHNN and CDR2 is SYGVQD (reference sequence). Trimming cost V 7 bases and J 2 bases; bases outside gene matches: 5.

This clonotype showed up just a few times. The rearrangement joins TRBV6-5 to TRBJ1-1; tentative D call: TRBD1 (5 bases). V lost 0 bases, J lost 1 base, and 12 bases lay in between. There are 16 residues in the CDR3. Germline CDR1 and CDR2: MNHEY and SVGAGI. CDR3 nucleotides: TGTGCCAGCAGTTACTCCGGGGGAGTTCGGAACACTGAAGCTTTCTTT. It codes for CASSYSGGVRNTEAFF.

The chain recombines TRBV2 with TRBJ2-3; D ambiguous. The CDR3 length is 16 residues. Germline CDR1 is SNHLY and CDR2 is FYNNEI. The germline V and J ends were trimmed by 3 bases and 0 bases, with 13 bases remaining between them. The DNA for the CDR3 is TGTGCCAGCAGTGAGATCGTTCTGAGAAGCACAGATACGCAGTATTTT. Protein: CASSEIVLRSTDTQYF.

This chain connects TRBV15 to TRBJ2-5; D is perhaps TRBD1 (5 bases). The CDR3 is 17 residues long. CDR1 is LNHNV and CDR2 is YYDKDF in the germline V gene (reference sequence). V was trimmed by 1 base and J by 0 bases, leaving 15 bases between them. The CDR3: CATSRVPARGNQETQYF. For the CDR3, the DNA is TGTGCCACCAGCAGAGTCCCGGCTAGGGGTAACCAAGAGACCCAGTACTTC.

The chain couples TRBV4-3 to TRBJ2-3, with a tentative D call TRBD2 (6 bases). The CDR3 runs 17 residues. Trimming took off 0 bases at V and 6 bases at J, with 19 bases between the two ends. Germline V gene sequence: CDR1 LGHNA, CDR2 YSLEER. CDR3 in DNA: TGCGCCAGCAGCCAAGATTACGGAGGGACCCTGAGGGATACGCAGTATTTT. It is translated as CASSQDYGGTLRDTQYF.

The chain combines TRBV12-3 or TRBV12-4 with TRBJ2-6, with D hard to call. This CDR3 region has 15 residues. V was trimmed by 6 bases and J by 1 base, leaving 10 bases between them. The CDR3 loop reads CASRLWASGANVLTF. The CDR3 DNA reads TGTGCCAGCAGACTCTGGGCTTCTGGGGCCAACGTCCTGACTTTC.

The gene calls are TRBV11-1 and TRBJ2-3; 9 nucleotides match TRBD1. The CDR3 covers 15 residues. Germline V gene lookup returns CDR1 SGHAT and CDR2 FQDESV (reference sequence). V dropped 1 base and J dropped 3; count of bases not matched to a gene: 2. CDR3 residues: CASSLGDRVTDTQYF. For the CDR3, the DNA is TGTGCCAGCAGCTTAGGGGACAGGGTAACAGATACGCAGTATTTT. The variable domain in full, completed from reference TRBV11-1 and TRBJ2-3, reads EAEVAQSPRYKITEKSQAVAFWCDPISGHATLYWYRQILGQGPELLVQFQDESVVDDSQLPKDRFSAERLKGVDSTLKIQPAELGDSAMYLCASSLGDRVTDTQYFGPGTRLTVL.

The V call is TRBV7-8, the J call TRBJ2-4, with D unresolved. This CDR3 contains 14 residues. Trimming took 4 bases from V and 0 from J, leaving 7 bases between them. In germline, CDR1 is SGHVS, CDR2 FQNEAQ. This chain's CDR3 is CASSSPVAKNIQYF. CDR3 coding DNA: TGTGCCAGCAGCTCACCGGTAGCCAAAAACATTCAGTACTTC.

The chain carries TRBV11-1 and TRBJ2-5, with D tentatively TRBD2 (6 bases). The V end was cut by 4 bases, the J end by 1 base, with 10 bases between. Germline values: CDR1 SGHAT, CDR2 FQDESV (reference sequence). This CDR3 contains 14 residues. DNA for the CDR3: TGTGCCAGCAGCTCACTAGCTCTCCAAGAGACCCAGTACTTC. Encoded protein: CASSSLALQETQYF.

The CDR3 DNA reads TGTGCCAGCAGTCCCGGAGCCCTGAACACTGAAGCTTTCTTT. Translating gives CASSPGALNTEAFF. This sequence joins TRBV28 and TRBJ1-1; D unresolved. The germline V and J ends were trimmed by 5 bases and 0 bases, with 10 bases remaining between them. Per germline, CDR1 MDHEN and CDR2 SYDVKM. The CDR3 spans 14 residues.

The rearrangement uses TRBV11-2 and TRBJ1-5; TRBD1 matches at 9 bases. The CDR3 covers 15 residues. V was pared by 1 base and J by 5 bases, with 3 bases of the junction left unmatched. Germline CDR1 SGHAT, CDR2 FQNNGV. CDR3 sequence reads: CASSLGDRGDQPQHF. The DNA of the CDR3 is TGTGCCAGCAGCTTAGGAGACAGGGGGGATCAGCCCCAGCATTTT.

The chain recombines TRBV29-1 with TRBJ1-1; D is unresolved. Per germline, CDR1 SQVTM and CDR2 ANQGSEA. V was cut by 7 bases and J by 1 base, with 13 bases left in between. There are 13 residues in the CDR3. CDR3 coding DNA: TGCAGCGCGGACGGACGGAAGAACACTGAAGCTTTCTTT. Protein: CSADGRKNTEAFF.

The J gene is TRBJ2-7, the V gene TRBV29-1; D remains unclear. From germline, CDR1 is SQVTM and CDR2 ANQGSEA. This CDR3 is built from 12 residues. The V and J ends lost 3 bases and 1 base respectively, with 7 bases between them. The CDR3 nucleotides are TGCAGCGTTGAGGAAGGATCCTACGAGCAGTACTTC. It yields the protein CSVEEGSYEQYF.

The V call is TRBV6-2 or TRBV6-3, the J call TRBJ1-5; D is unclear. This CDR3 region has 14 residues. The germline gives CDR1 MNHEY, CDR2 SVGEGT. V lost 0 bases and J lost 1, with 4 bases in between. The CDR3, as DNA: TGTGCCAGCAGTTACTCAGGGAGCAATCAGCCCCAGCATTTT. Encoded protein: CASSYSGSNQPQHF.

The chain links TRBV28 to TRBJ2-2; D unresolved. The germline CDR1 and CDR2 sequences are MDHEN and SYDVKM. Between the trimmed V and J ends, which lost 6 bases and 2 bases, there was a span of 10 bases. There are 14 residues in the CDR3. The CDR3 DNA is TGTGCCAGCAGGCCGGGCCTCAACACCGGGGAGCTGTTTTTT. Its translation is CASRPGLNTGELFF. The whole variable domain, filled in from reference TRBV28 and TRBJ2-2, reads DVKVTQSSRYLVKRTGEKVFLECVQDMDHENMFWYRQDPGLGLRLIYFSYDVKMKEKGDIPEGYSVSREKKERFSLILESASTNQTSMYLCASRPGLNTGELFFGEGSRLTVL.

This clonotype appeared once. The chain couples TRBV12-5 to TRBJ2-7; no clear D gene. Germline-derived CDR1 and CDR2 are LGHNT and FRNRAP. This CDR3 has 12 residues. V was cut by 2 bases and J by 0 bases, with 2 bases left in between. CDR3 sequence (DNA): TGTGCTAGTGGTTTGACCTCCTACGAGCAGTACTTC. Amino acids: CASGLTSYEQYF.

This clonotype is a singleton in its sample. As DNA, the CDR3 is TGTGCCAGCAGTTCCATAGCTAACCACTACGAGCAGTACTTC. This codes for CASSSIANHYEQYF. The chain recombines TRBV28 with TRBJ2-7; D is undetermined. From germline, CDR1 is MDHEN and CDR2 SYDVKM. Trimming removed 4 bases at V and 3 bases at J, with 13 bases between. This CDR3 is built from 14 residues.

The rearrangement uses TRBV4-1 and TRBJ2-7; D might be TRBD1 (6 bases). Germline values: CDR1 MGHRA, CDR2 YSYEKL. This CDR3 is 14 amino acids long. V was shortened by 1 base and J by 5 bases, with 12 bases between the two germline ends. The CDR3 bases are TGCGCCAGCAGCCAAGGAACAGGGATTAACGAGCAGTACTTC. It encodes CASSQGTGINEQYF.

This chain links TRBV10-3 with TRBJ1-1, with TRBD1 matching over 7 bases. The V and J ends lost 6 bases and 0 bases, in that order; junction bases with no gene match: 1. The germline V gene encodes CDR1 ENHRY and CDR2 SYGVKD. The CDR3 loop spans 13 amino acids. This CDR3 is CAIRGQLNTEAFF. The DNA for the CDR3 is TGTGCCATCAGGGGACAGCTGAACACTGAAGCTTTCTTT.

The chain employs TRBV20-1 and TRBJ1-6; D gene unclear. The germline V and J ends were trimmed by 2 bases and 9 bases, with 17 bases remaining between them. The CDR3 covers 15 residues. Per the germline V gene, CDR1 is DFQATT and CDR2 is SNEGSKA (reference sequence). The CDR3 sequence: CSARSLLEGISPLHF. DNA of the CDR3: TGCAGTGCTAGATCCTTACTGGAGGGAATTTCACCCCTCCACTTT.

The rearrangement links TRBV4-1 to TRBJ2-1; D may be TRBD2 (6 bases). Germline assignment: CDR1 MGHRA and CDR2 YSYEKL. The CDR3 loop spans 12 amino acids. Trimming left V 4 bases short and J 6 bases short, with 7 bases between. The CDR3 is CASSPGGNEQFF. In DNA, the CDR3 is TGCGCCAGCAGCCCCGGGGGCAATGAGCAGTTCTTC.

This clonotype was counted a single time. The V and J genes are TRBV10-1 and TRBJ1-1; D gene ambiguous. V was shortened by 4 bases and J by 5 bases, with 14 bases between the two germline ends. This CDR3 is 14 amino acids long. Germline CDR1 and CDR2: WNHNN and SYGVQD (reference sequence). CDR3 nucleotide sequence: TGCGCCAGCAGTGTTAATCGGGAAGTGACTGAAGCTTTCTTT. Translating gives CASSVNREVTEAFF.

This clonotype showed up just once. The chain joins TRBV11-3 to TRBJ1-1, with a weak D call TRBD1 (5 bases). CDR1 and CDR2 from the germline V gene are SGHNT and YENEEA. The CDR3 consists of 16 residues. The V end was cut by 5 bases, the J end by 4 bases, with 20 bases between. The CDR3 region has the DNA TGTGCCAGCAGCCAGGGAAATGGGCCTGCGGGCACTGAAGCTTTCTTT. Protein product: CASSQGNGPAGTEAFF.